This T cell receptor beta chain was documented in a study of graft-versus-host responses after intestinal transplantation (dated by TCRdb to the early 2020s). Describing the broader study: Multivisceral, liver-intestinal, or isolated intestinal transplants were received by the recipients. All recipients received anti-thymocyte globulin induction followed by maintenance tacrolimus and steroids for approximately 3 years. After intestinal transplantation, graft-versus-host and host-versus-graft alloreactive T cell clones were followed in the graft, circulation and bone marrow using bulk TCR-beta CDR3 sequencing. To identify alloreactive clones, pre-transplant mixed lymphocyte reaction products were sequenced and compared with unstimulated pre-transplant donor and recipient T cells. Of the 20 to 25 intestinal transplant recipients enrolled in the cohort, one of whom was a retransplant, 3 patients without pretransplant specimens were excluded. Donor T cell macrochimerism was defined as a peak of at least 4% donor T cells among recipient peripheral blood mononuclear cells. Rather than going through the commercial service, samples from three later patients were sequenced in-house on an Illumina MiSeq and processed with MiXCR. What the work shows at the level of the full study, not this receptor alone: In patients with donor T cell macrochimerism, the allografts had high GvH to HvG T cell clonal ratios. Early after transplant, declines in HvG clones were associated with peak levels of circulating GvH clones. GvH clones were detected in recipient bone marrow, and some of these GvH clones were observed earlier in ileal mucosa or blood, consistent with an intestinal mucosal origin. Conclusions were limited by the relatively low number and heterogeneity of intestinal transplant patients.

With regard to this clone: What antigen it recognizes has not been identified. Per-base quality was not reported, and no clone a single base away is much larger than it.

Receptor amplification or capture employed the immunoSEQ multiplex PCR assay. For most patients, genomic DNA was isolated with the Qiagen DNeasy Blood and Tissue Kit and sent frozen to Adaptive Biotechnologies for TCR sequencing. High-throughput TCR-beta CDR3 sequencing of genomic DNA from most patients was performed by Adaptive Biotechnologies. Turning to the authors' computational methods: Adaptive's ImmunoSEQ software supplied the TCR sequencing data for around 19 patients, while MiXCR and VDJtools were used to process a few other patients. CD4 versus CD8 sorting errors were corrected by removing sequences found in both subsets at a frequency ratio below 5:1. CDR3 nucleotide sequences shared between donor and recipient were removed because the origin of such sequences could not be assigned. To be classed as alloreactive, a clone needed at least 2-fold expansion over unstimulated cells and a minimum CFSE-low frequency of 0.002% (template counts) or 0.001% (read counts). Clones were considered mappable if detected in sequenced pre-transplant spleen, lymph node, or MLR CFSE-low populations of the donor or recipient. The cumulative frequency of alloreactive clones was calculated as a percentage of all sequences, weighted by copy number. TCRdb provides this immuneACCESS table in a form limited to in-frame rearrangements. Some clones are lacking; in checked studies, under half of them reflect an unresolved V gene, and why the rest are absent is not known. V, J and clone size are taken as reported in that table, and D and trimming were inferred from the DNA itself. Across this sample there are 90,000 to 130,000 clones, with more than 90% seen only once. The top ten constitute approximately 0.25% of the sample.

What this sample's time point label stands for: cells obtained before transplantation from donor or recipient. CD3+CD4+ and CD3+CD8+ populations were FACS-sorted from unstimulated pre-transplant donor and recipient cells taken from spleen or lymph nodes. The CDR3 contains 16 residues, cysteine and phenylalanine counted. Only CDR3 DNA remains: 48 bases, in frame from the first base. According to the germline V gene, CDR1 reads MGHRA and CDR2 reads YSYEKL. V gives up 1 base and J gives up 7 bases, and the segment between their germline ends measures 17 bases. The sequence derives from a human donor who was the organ donor for an intestinal transplant. The sequences come from unstimulated CD4+ T cells sorted from spleen or lymph node cells, collected before transplant. The rearranged segments are TRBV4-1 and TRBJ1-5; the D gene assignment is ambiguous. The CDR3 region reads CASSQAIPPPIQPQHF. The bases read TGCGCCAGCAGCCAAGCCATTCCGCCCCCTATCCAGCCCCAGCATTTT.